This passage covers 27 T cell receptor beta chains from one sample sequenced in a study of blood T cell repertoires in COVID-19. TCRdb's copy holds only in-frame clones and misses some; the assay was immunoSEQ multiplex PCR. Among approximately 230,000 clones, about 89% were seen once, and the ten largest hold under 2.5%. Sequencing was done on a sample of PBMCs or T cells enriched from blood (not recorded which). These TCRs come from a woman between 18 and 29 years old who had recovered from COVID-19.

This CDR3 is CASRGPEETQYF. The CDR3 nucleotides are TGCGCCAGCAGGGGGCCGGAAGAGACCCAGTACTTC. V is TRBV5-1 and J is TRBJ2-5, with a possible D match to TRBD1 (5 bases). Per the germline V gene, CDR1 is SGHRS and CDR2 is YFSETQ. There are 12 residues in the CDR3. Between the trimmed V and J ends, which lost 5 bases and 3 bases, there was a span of 8 bases.

The chain links TRBV3-1 (or the pseudogene TRBV3-2) to TRBJ1-3, with TRBD1 matching over 8 bases. The CDR3 consists of 19 residues. Trimming at V came to 4 bases and at J to 2 bases, leaving 16 bases not matched to a gene. Germline V gives CDR1 LGHDT, CDR2 YNNKEL (reference sequence). CDR3 bases: TGTGCCAGCAGCCCATGGACAGGGAGATATAATTTGGCTGGAAACACCATATATTTT. This sequence encodes CASSPWTGRYNLAGNTIYF.

This chain connects TRBV2 to TRBJ1-2; possible D gene TRBD1, 5 bases. Trimming cost V 8 bases and J 4 bases, with 11 bases left between them. This CDR3 has 12 residues. Per the germline V gene, CDR1 is SNHLY and CDR2 is FYNNEI. The CDR3 DNA reads TGTGCCAGCTTGCCTCAGGGCTATGGCTACACCTTC. Its protein is CASLPQGYGYTF.

The chain carries TRBV6-2 or TRBV6-3 and TRBJ2-7; D may be TRBD1 (6 bases). Germline CDR1 MNHEY, CDR2 SVGEGT. CDR3 length: 12 residues. V lost 6 bases and J 4 bases, leaving 10 bases between the germline ends. The CDR3 coding sequence is TGTGCCAGCAGCCTAGGGGGTTACGAGCAGTACTTC. Translated, it gives CASSLGGYEQYF.

V and J are TRBV7-3 and TRBJ1-6; 10 bases line up with TRBD1. This CDR3 is built from 16 residues. The germline gives CDR1 SGHTA, CDR2 FQGTGA. V gave up 5 bases and J gave up 6 bases; unmatched junction bases: 7. CDR3 coding DNA: TGTGCCAGCAGCGCGACAGGGGGCTTTGGTAATTCACCCCTCCACTTT. It encodes CASSATGGFGNSPLHF.

The chain couples TRBV28 to TRBJ2-3, with unresolved D. V was pared by 4 bases and J by 3 bases, with 8 bases between. This CDR3 has 13 amino acids. The germline V gene encodes CDR1 MDHEN and CDR2 SYDVKM. In nucleotides, the CDR3 is TGTGCCAGCAGTTCCCCCCAGACAGATACGCAGTATTTT. Residues: CASSSPQTDTQYF. Combining the CDR3 with reference TRBV28 and TRBJ2-3 gives the whole variable domain DVKVTQSSRYLVKRTGEKVFLECVQDMDHENMFWYRQDPGLGLRLIYFSYDVKMKEKGDIPEGYSVSREKKERFSLILESASTNQTSMYLCASSSPQTDTQYFGPGTRLTVL.

The rearrangement links TRBV2 to TRBJ1-2; 9 bases align to TRBD1. In germline, CDR1 is SNHLY, CDR2 FYNNEI. The CDR3 contains 14 residues. V trimming: 3 bases; J trimming: 4 bases; junction bases outside the gene matches: 3. The CDR3 loop reads CASSEDRGSYGYTF. In nucleotides, the CDR3 is TGTGCCAGCAGTGAGGACAGGGGTAGCTATGGCTACACCTTC. Using reference TRBV2 and TRBJ1-2 for the parts outside the CDR3, the full variable domain is EPEVTQTPSHQVTQMGQEVILRCVPISNHLYFYWYRQILGQKVEFLVSFYNNEISEKSEIFDDQFSVERPDGSNFTLKIRSTKLEDSAMYFCASSEDRGSYGYTFGSGTRLTVV.

V gene TRBV19 combines with J gene TRBJ1-3, with D tentatively TRBD1 (5 bases). With 8 bases removed from V and 0 bases from J, the gap between germline ends came to 14 bases. From germline, CDR1 is LNHDA and CDR2 SQIVND (reference sequence). The CDR3 extends over 15 amino acids. The CDR3 bases are TGTGCCAGTCGAGCCCAAGGGGCCTCTGGAAACACCATATATTTT. This sequence encodes CASRAQGASGNTIYF.

This sequence joins TRBV29-1 and TRBJ1-1; a weak D match, TRBD1 (6 bases). The germline gives CDR1 SQVTM, CDR2 ANQGSEA. CDR3 length: 14 amino acids. Trimming cost V 4 bases and J 2 bases, with 14 bases left between them. Written as DNA, the CDR3 is TGCAGCGTTGTTTGGGGGCTGACAAACACTGAAGCTTTCTTT. This codes for CSVVWGLTNTEAFF. The whole variable domain, remainder taken from reference TRBV29-1 and TRBJ1-1, is SAVISQKPSRDICQRGTSLTIQCQVDSQVTMMFWYRQQPGQSLTLIATANQGSEATYESGFVIDKFPISRPNLTFSTLTVSNMSPEDSSIYLCSVVWGLTNTEAFFGQGTRLTVV.

The chain has TRBV27 and TRBJ1-2; D is uncertain. CDR3 length: 15 amino acids. Germline V gives CDR1 MNHEY, CDR2 SMNVEV (reference sequence). Trimming took off 5 bases at V and 3 bases at J, with 16 bases between the two ends. The CDR3 DNA sequence: TGTGCCAGCAGTGAGACCATCGGGGTGGACTATGGCTACACCTTC. Protein product: CASSETIGVDYGYTF.

This chain links TRBV18 with TRBJ1-1; D call uncertain. The germline gives CDR1 KGHSH, CDR2 LQKENI. V gave up 4 bases and J gave up 5 bases, with 14 bases separating them. The CDR3 has 14 amino acids. CDR3 DNA: TGTGCCAGCTCACTTGGGTCAGGACTGACTGAAGCTTTCTTT. It specifies CASSLGSGLTEAFF. Variable domain in full (rest from reference TRBV18 and TRBJ1-1): NAGVMQNPRHLVRRRGQEARLRCSPMKGHSHVYWYRQLPEEGLKFMVYLQKENIIDESGMPKERFSAEFPKEGPSILRIQQVVRGDSAAYFCASSLGSGLTEAFFGQGTRLTVV.

This rearrangement joins TRBV7-2 to TRBJ2-7; 8 positions match TRBD2. V lost 5 bases and J lost 0; bases outside the gene matches: 6. The CDR3 runs to 15 residues. Germline values: CDR1 SGHTA, CDR2 FQGNSA. The CDR3 sequence: CASSMSGGSSYEQYF. In DNA, the CDR3 is TGTGCCAGCAGCATGAGCGGGGGCTCCTCCTACGAGCAGTACTTC.

The V and J genes are TRBV27 and TRBJ1-5; D gene uncertain. V was pared by 8 bases and J by 5 bases, with 7 bases between. The CDR3 loop spans 11 amino acids. The V gene's germline CDR1 is MNHEY and CDR2 SMNVEV (reference sequence). The chain's CDR3 is CASGSYQPQHF. In nucleotides, the CDR3 is TGTGCCAGCGGCTCGTATCAGCCCCAGCATTTT.

CDR3 loop: CASSFPNIRKGYTF. CDR3 DNA sequence: TGTGCCAGCAGCTTCCCAAACATCAGGAAGGGCTACACCTTC. This sequence joins TRBV5-8 and TRBJ1-2; D uncertain. Trimming cost V 2 bases and J 8 bases, with 16 bases left between them. The CDR3 sequence is 14 residues long. Germline V gene data show CDR1 as SGHTS and CDR2 as YDEGEE.

This chain connects TRBV11-3 to TRBJ2-3; 10 bases match TRBD2. CDR3 length: 16 residues. CDR1 and CDR2 from the germline V gene are SGHNT and YENEEA. After removal of 4 bases from V and 7 bases from J, the junction contained 11 bases not matched to a gene. This chain's CDR3 is CASSSTQRGGPNTQYF. CDR3 coding DNA: TGTGCCAGCAGCTCCACCCAGCGGGGGGGGCCTAATACGCAGTATTTT.

Here the CDR3 DNA reads TGTGCCAGCAGCTTAGGGGCGGGCCACTACGAGCAGTACTTC. Protein product: CASSLGAGHYEQYF. The rearrangement joins TRBV7-9 to TRBJ2-7; weak D call: TRBD2 (5 bases). CDR3 length equals 14 residues. CDR1 and CDR2 (germline): SEHNR, FQNEAQ (reference sequence). V lost 1 base, J lost 3 bases, and 10 bases lay in between.

The V call is TRBV24-1, the J call TRBJ2-7, with 9 bases aligning to TRBD1. There are 15 residues in the CDR3. Germline CDR1 is KGHDR and CDR2 is SFDVKD. Trimming at V came to 6 bases and at J to 3 bases, leaving 8 bases not matched to a gene. CDR3 in amino acids: CATSKPGQGIYEQYF. CDR3 bases: TGTGCCACCAGTAAGCCGGGACAGGGTATCTACGAGCAGTACTTC.

This rearrangement joins TRBV7-9 to TRBJ1-5; 9 nucleotides match TRBD1. CDR1 SEHNR and CDR2 FQNEAQ come from the germline V gene (reference sequence). The CDR3 sequence is 16 residues long. The trim removed 4 bases at V and 4 bases at J, leaving 8 bases unmatched. As DNA, the CDR3 is TGTGCCAGCAGCTACCATGACAGGGGGGAGAATCAGCCCCAGCATTTT. Amino acids: CASSYHDRGENQPQHF.

This clone has just one count. The chain couples TRBV3-1 (or the pseudogene TRBV3-2) to TRBJ1-2; 7 bases align to TRBD1. V shed 3 bases, J shed 2 bases, and the junction held 9 bases outside the gene matches. From germline, CDR1 is LGHDT and CDR2 YNNKEL (reference sequence). The CDR3 length is 16 residues. The DNA for the CDR3 is TGTGCCAGCAGCCACAGGTGGAGACAGGGCAACTATGGCTACACCTTC. Protein product: CASSHRWRQGNYGYTF.

In this sample, this clone turned up a few times. The gene calls are TRBV6-5 and TRBJ1-2, with 7 bases that match TRBD1. The CDR3 has 12 amino acids. V dropped 5 bases and J dropped 4; count of bases not matched to a gene: 1. Per the germline V gene, CDR1 is MNHEY and CDR2 is SVGAGI. This CDR3 is CASSRTGYGYTF. DNA for the CDR3: TGTGCCAGCAGTAGGACAGGCTATGGCTACACCTTC.

V and J are TRBV4-3 and TRBJ2-1; 9 positions agree with TRBD2. J was trimmed by 7 bases and V by 1 base; bases with no gene match: 11. There are 17 residues in the CDR3. Germline assignment: CDR1 LGHNA and CDR2 YSLEER. The chain's CDR3 is CASSQVLAGGVYNEQFF. The CDR3 DNA follows: TGCGCCAGCAGCCAAGTACTTGCGGGGGGGGTTTATAATGAGCAGTTCTTC.

This chain joins TRBV3-1 (or the pseudogene TRBV3-2) and TRBJ1-3; 7 nucleotides line up with TRBD1. Germline CDR1 reads LGHDT; CDR2 reads YNNKEL (reference sequence). V shed 1 base, J shed 0 bases, and the junction held 3 bases outside the gene matches. This CDR3 contains 16 residues. In DNA, the CDR3 is TGTGCCAGCAGCCAAGGCCGGGACAGCTCTGGAAACACCATATATTTT. The encoded protein is CASSQGRDSSGNTIYF.

This clone has just a few counts. The chain couples TRBV3-1 (or the pseudogene TRBV3-2) to TRBJ1-1; D ambiguous. The CDR3 totals 13 residues. V was trimmed by 3 bases and J by 1 base, leaving 6 bases between them. Germline assignment: CDR1 LGHDT and CDR2 YNNKEL (reference sequence). Here the CDR3 DNA reads TGTGCCAGCAGCCATGGGCGGAACACTGAAGCTTTCTTT. Its protein product is CASSHGRNTEAFF.

V is TRBV5-4 and J is TRBJ2-7; no firm D call. Germline V CDR1 and CDR2: SGHNT, YYREEE (reference sequence). V lost 1 base and J lost 5, with 7 bases in between. This CDR3 is built from 12 residues. The CDR3 DNA is TGTGCCAGCAGCTTGTCAGTGGACGAGCAGTACTTC. This gives the protein CASSLSVDEQYF.

This CDR3 is CASSPRGQNTYNEQFF. The CDR3 nucleotides read TGTGCCAGCAGCCCCCGCGGACAGAACACTTACAATGAGCAGTTCTTC. V gene TRBV7-8 combines with J gene TRBJ2-1; maybe TRBD1 (6 bases). CDR1 is SGHVS, CDR2 FQNEAQ, per germline. The length of the CDR3 is 16 residues. The ends were cut back, 5 bases at V and 4 bases at J, with 18 bases in the middle.

The rearrangement uses TRBV2 and TRBJ2-1; D not resolved. Germline V gene lookup returns CDR1 SNHLY and CDR2 FYNNEI. V gave up 7 bases and J gave up 0 bases, with 10 bases separating them. The CDR3 totals 14 residues. The CDR3 reads CASTSVSSYNEQFF. The CDR3 DNA reads as TGTGCCAGCACCTCTGTGAGCTCCTACAATGAGCAGTTCTTC.

This chain links TRBV10-3 with TRBJ2-2; 14 nucleotides match TRBD2. V shed 7 bases and J 5 bases; nucleotides not matched to a gene: 12. This CDR3 contains 18 residues. Germline CDR1 is ENHRY and CDR2 is SYGVKD. CDR3 loop: CAITGAGTSGRRTGELFF. As DNA, the CDR3 is TGTGCCATCACGGGGGCCGGGACTAGCGGGAGACGAACCGGGGAGCTGTTTTTT.